The table lists the clone carrying this T cell receptor (beta chain) with many counts. What it recognizes is unknown. Profiling relied on immunoSEQ multiplex PCR, and the TCRdb table lists in-frame clones only, not all of them. The sample presents around 35,000 clones, none singletons. The sample belongs to a study of T cells after posttransplantation cyclophosphamide. General study points: TRB clonality was highly associated with recipient CMV seropositivity and reactivation. Donor-recipient repertoire similarity was low at 1-2 months, rising over year one. Tissue-infiltrating T cells from skin or gut overlapped little with blood T cells.

V trimming: 5 bases; J trimming: 1 base; junction bases outside the gene matches: 6. CDR3 length equals 16 residues. Germline assignment: CDR1 SGHRS and CDR2 YFSETQ. The TCR originated in a girl between 10 and 17 years old in good health, CMV-negative, and a related stem cell transplant donor. J is TRBJ2-2 and V is TRBV5-1, with TRBD2 matching 9 bases. The source material was PBMCs. The CDR3 coding sequence is TGCGCCAGCAGGTATAGCGGGGGCCAGAACACCGGGGAGCTGTTTTTT. Translated: CASRYSGGQNTGELFF.